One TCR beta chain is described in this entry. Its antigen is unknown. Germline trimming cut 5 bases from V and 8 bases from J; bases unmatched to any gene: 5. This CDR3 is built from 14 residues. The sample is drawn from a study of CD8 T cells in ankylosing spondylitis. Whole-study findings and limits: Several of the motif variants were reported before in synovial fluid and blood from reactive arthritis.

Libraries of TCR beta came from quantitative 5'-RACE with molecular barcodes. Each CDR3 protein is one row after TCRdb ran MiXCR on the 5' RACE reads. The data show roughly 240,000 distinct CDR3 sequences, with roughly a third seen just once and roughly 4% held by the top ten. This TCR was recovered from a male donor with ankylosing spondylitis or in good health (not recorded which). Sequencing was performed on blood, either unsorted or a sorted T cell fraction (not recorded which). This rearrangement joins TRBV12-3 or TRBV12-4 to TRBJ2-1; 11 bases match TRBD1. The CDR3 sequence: CASSDGQGAYEQFF. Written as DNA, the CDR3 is TGTGCCAGCAGTGATGGACAGGGGGCCTATGAGCAGTTCTTC.